This TCR beta chain is from a study of graft-versus-host responses after intestinal transplantation. The germline V gene has CDR1 SGDLS and CDR2 YYNGEE. This CDR3 has 16 amino acids. Trimming removed 1 base at V and 12 bases at J, with 23 bases between. Measured with immunoSEQ multiplex PCR; TCRdb has only the in-frame clones, and not every one. The table has more than 50,000 clones, roughly nine tenths seen once. Lamina propria and intraepithelial lymphocytes were released by processing graft tissue. The chain has TRBV9 and TRBJ2-1; D possibly uses TRBD1 or TRBD2 (5 bases each). The TCR originated in a human patient who received an intestinal transplant, so some T cells may come from the graft donor. The sequences come from ileum tissue, collected 350 to 400 days after transplant. CDR3 DNA: TGTGCCAGCAGCGTAAGGTGGGACGGACGCTTTGGGGGGCAGTTCTTC. Its protein product is CASSVRWDGRFGGQFF. Full variable domain (rest looked up from reference TRBV9 and TRBJ2-1): DSGVTQTPKHLITATGQRVTLRCSPRSGDLSVYWYQQSLDQGLQFLIQYYNGEERAKGNILERFSAQQFPDLHSELNLSSLELGDSALYFCASSVRWDGRFGGQFFGPGTRLTVL.